This T cell receptor beta chain was obtained from a study of early T cells in non-severe SARS-CoV-2 infection. A few counts support this clonotype. TCRdb re-called the 5' RACE reads with MiXCR, one entry per CDR3 protein. Of just under 65,000 distinct CDR3 sequences listed, more than 5.5% are singletons. The CDR3 is 13 amino acids. Trimming cost V 6 bases and J 10 bases, with 16 bases left between them. The sequencing used whole blood, collected at baseline. The chain has TRBV23-1 and TRBJ2-1; tentatively, D is TRBD2 (6 bases). TRBV23-1 is noted as an ORF with a role that remains uncertain. The sequence was collected from an adult who was a healthcare worker with PCR-confirmed SARS-CoV-2 infection or an uninfected control (not recorded which). CDR3 residues: CASRGLWGGEQFF. Written as DNA, the CDR3 is TGCGCCAGCAGGGGCCTGTGGGGAGGAGAGCAGTTCTTC.